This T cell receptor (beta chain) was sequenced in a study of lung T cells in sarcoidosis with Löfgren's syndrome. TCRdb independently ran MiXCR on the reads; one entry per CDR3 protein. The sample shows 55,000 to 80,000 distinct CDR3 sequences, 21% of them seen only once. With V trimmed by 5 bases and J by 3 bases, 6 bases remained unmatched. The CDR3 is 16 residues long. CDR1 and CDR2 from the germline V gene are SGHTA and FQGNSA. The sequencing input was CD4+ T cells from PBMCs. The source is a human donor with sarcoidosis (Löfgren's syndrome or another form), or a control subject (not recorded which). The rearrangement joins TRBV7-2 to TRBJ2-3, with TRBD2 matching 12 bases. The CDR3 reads CASSTGLAGSTDTQYF. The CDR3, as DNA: TGTGCCAGCAGCACTGGACTAGCGGGGAGTACAGATACGCAGTATTTT.